The rows below give T cell receptor beta chains drawn from one sample of a study of blood T cell repertoires in COVID-19. Sequencing was performed with immunoSEQ multiplex PCR; in TCRdb, only in-frame clones are kept and a portion is missing. In the table there are some 250,000 clones, around 82% of which are singletons. Input material: peripheral blood. The receptors shown here come from a man aged 35-49 years with active or convalescent COVID-19. Each CDR3 is given with its conserved first and last residue. A D gene is named only where the DNA matches it firmly. Rows give clone size only sometimes, using once, few, many, or a class for an expanded clone.

>TRBD1|TRBJ1-1|TRBV6-5|few
TGTGCCAGCAGAAGCGGACAGGGCGGGACCACTGAAGCTTTCTTT
CASRSGQGGTTEAFF
>TRBD2|TRBJ2-1|TRBV9|.
TGTGCCAGCAGCGTAAGCGGGGGGGCGGGTGAGCAGTTCTTC
CASSVSGGAGEQFF
>TRBD1|TRBJ1-6|TRBV30|.
TGTGCCTCTATGGACAGGGTTAATTCACCCCTCCACTTT
CASMDRVNSPLHF
>TRBD1|TRBJ2-5|TRBV27|.
TGTGCCAGCAGTTTATACGACGGACACAGGGGGCAAGAGACCCAGTACTTC
CASSLYDGHRGQETQYF
>.|TRBJ1-2|TRBV7-8|.
TGTGCCAGCAGCATGCGGGCGGGGGCCGGGTCTAACTATGGCTACACCTTC
CASSMRAGAGSNYGYTF
>.|TRBJ2-1|TRBV20-1|.
TGCAGTGCTAGTTCTCACTCCGGGAACAATGAGCAGTTCTTC
CSASSHSGNNEQFF
>.|TRBJ1-2|TRBV24-1|.
TGTGCCACCAACACGGGCGGCCAGGGGCCCGGTGGCTACACCTTC
CATNTGGQGPGGYTF
>.|TRBJ1-3|TRBV28|once
TGTGCCAGCAGGAAAGCCTCTGGAAACACCATATATTTT
CASRKASGNTIYF
>TRBD1|TRBJ1-2|TRBV19|.
TGTGCCAGTACCCCGGACAGGGGGTATGGCTACACCTTC
CASTPDRGYGYTF
>.|TRBJ2-7|TRBV2|.
TGTGCCAGCCAAGACAGGTTTCCCTACGAGCAGTACTTC
CASQDRFPYEQYF
>TRBD1|TRBJ2-7|TRBV5-1|.
TGCGCCAGCAGCTTGGTGGGACAGGGGGTTCACGAGCAGTACTTC
CASSLVGQGVHEQYF
>TRBD2|TRBJ2-1|TRBV20-1|.
TGCAGTGCTAGTCCCGGGACTAGCGGGAGTAGTGAGCAGTTCTTC
CSASPGTSGSSEQFF
>TRBD1|TRBJ1-6|TRBV7-9|.
TGTGCCAGCAGCTTAGCCGGGACAGACAATTCACCCCTCCACTTT
CASSLAGTDNSPLHF
>.|TRBJ1-6|TRBV30|.
TGTGCCTGGACGGGCAGGGAAAATGATAATTCACCCCTCCACTTT
CAWTGRENDNSPLHF
>.|TRBJ2-7|TRBV20-1|.
TGCAGTGCTAGTCGGGTGGATAGCTCCTACGAGCAGTACTTC
CSASRVDSSYEQYF
>.|TRBJ1-5|TRBV6-1|.
TGTGCCAGCAGTGACGACAGAGTACTTCAGCCCCAGCATTTT
CASSDDRVLQPQHF
>TRBD1|TRBJ2-2|TRBV12-5|.
TGTGCTAGTGGTTACACCACCGGGACAGGGAACACCGGGGAGCTGTTTTTT
CASGYTTGTGNTGELFF
>TRBD1|TRBJ1-5|TRBV29-1|few
TGCAGCGTTGTGGGACAGGGGCTTAATCAGCCCCAGCATTTT
CSVVGQGLNQPQHF
>.|TRBJ1-3|TRBV9|.
TGTGCCAGCAGCGTAGGCGGAGCCATCGGTGGAAACACCATATATTTT
CASSVGGAIGGNTIYF
>.|TRBJ2-7|TRBV6-5|.
TGTGCCAGCAGGCAGACAGGCAGCTCCTACGAGCAGTACTTC
CASRQTGSSYEQYF
>.|TRBJ2-7|TRBV12-3/TRBV12-4|.
TGTGCCAGCAGTTTAAGGACAGACTACGAGCAGTACTTC
CASSLRTDYEQYF
>.|TRBJ2-1|TRBV30|.
TGTGCCTGGAGTTCCAGACTAGACGGCGAGCAGTTCTTC
CAWSSRLDGEQFF
>TRBD2|TRBJ2-1|TRBV6-5|once
TGTGCCAGCAGGACGACTAGCGGGATAGGCAATGAGCAGTTCTTC
CASRTTSGIGNEQFF
>.|TRBJ1-2|TRBV3-1/TRBV3-2|.
TGTGCCAGCAGCCAAAAGACAGGCTATGGCTACACCTTC
CASSQKTGYGYTF
>.|TRBJ2-3|TRBV5-4|.
TGTGCCAGCAGCTTGGATTCCGGGTTGGATACGCAGTATTTT
CASSLDSGLDTQYF
>TRBD1|TRBJ1-6|TRBV5-4|.
TGTGCCAGCAGCGGGGGGCACACAGGGGGATCCTCCTATAATTCACCCCTCCACTTT
CASSGGHTGGSSYNSPLHF
>.|TRBJ1-5|TRBV19|.
TGTGCCAGCACCGGTGTTTCCCTCAATCAGCCCCAGCATTTT
CASTGVSLNQPQHF
>TRBD1|TRBJ2-1|TRBV28|.
TGTGCCAGCAGTTTGGCAGAGACAGGGGCCCATGAGCAGTTCTTC
CASSLAETGAHEQFF
>.|TRBJ2-5|TRBV5-4|.
TGTGCCAGCAGCTCTCAGGGGGGCATGGAGACCCAGTACTTC
CASSSQGGMETQYF
>TRBD2|TRBJ2-1|TRBV6-2/TRBV6-3|.
TGTGCCAGCAGTCCACTAGCGGGGGCCTACAATGAGCAGTTCTTC
CASSPLAGAYNEQFF
>TRBD1|TRBJ2-5|TRBV10-2|.
TGCGCCAGCAGTGGATGGAACAGGGGGAGAGAGACCCAGTACTTC
CASSGWNRGRETQYF
>TRBD1|TRBJ1-6|TRBV29-1|few
TGCAGCGTTGCCCGGGACAGTAATTCACCCCTCCACTTT
CSVARDSNSPLHF
>TRBD2|TRBJ2-7|TRBV3-1/TRBV3-2|.
TGTGCCAGCAGCGTTTCGCGAAGCGGGAGGCTAAACGAGCAGTACTTC
CASSVSRSGRLNEQYF
>TRBD1|TRBJ2-1|TRBV18|.
TGTGCCAGCTCACCTTCCCGGGGACAGGGCGAGCAGTTCTTC
CASSPSRGQGEQFF
>TRBD1|TRBJ1-4|TRBV24-1|.
TGTGCCACCAGTGCTAGGGGGCACGAAAAACTGTTTTTT
CATSARGHEKLFF
>TRBD2|TRBJ2-5|TRBV7-2|.
TGTGCCAGCAGTTTGACTAGCGGGGGGGCCGGGGAGACCCAGTACTTC
CASSLTSGGAGETQYF
>TRBD1|TRBJ2-2|TRBV19|.
TGTGCCAGTCGGATCGAGGGGGCAGGGACCGGGGAGCTGTTTTTT
CASRIEGAGTGELFF
>TRBD1|TRBJ1-4|TRBV24-1|.
TGTGCCACCAGTGACTCCGGACAGGGGGATGAAAAACTGTTTTTT
CATSDSGQGDEKLFF